This T cell receptor (beta chain) is from a study of OX40 agonist ivuxolimab in advanced cancers. Profiled with immunoSEQ multiplex PCR; TCRdb holds only in-frame clones, not every one. The table lists over 50,000 clones, around 92% of them singletons. CDR3 length: 13 residues. CDR1 SGDLS and CDR2 YYNGEE come from the germline V gene. V shed 7 bases and J 8 bases; nucleotides not matched to a gene: 8. The receptor's source is an adult with an advanced solid tumor such as melanoma, head and neck, liver or kidney cancer. The sequences come from CD4+ or CD8+ T cells sorted from blood, collected in a trial of the OX40 agonist ivuxolimab. V usage is TRBV9 and J usage is TRBJ1-4, with 7 bases matching TRBD1. The CDR3, as DNA: TGTGCCAGCGGAAGACAGGGTAGCGAAAAACTGTTTTTT. It specifies CASGRQGSEKLFF.